A single sample is the source of the 15 T cell receptor beta chains below, sequenced in a study of PD-1 blockade in classical Hodgkin lymphoma. Every patient was affected by relapse after autologous stem cell transplantation, while exposure to brentuximab vedotin was not uniform. Repertoires were generated with immunoSEQ multiplex PCR, while TCRdb's copy carries only in-frame clones and drops some. In the table there are roughly 62,000 clones, approximately 88% of which are singletons. This specimen consisted of peripheral blood mononuclear cells (PBMCs), obtained at baseline. All receptors derive from a human donor with classical Hodgkin lymphoma.

The chain joins TRBV9 to TRBJ2-2, with 8 bases that match TRBD1. Trimming cost V 1 base and J 8 bases; bases outside gene matches: 7. There are 15 residues in the CDR3. Per germline, CDR1 SGDLS and CDR2 YYNGEE. CDR3 in DNA: TGTGCCAGCAGCGTATTCCAGGGGGCAACTGGGGAGCTGTTTTTT. This translates into CASSVFQGATGELFF.

This chain joins TRBV2 and TRBJ2-1; TRBD2 matches at 9 bases. Germline CDR1 is SNHLY and CDR2 is FYNNEI. Trimming cost V 3 bases and J 5 bases; bases outside gene matches: 5. The CDR3 covers 15 residues. This chain's CDR3 is CASSETSGLNNEQFF. The CDR3 nucleotides are TGTGCCAGCAGTGAGACTAGCGGACTTAACAATGAGCAGTTCTTC.

The chain uses TRBV19 and TRBJ1-3; tentatively, D is TRBD1 (5 bases). Deletions cut 6 bases from V and 5 bases from J, with 11 bases between. Germline loops: CDR1 LNHDA, CDR2 SQIVND (reference sequence). The CDR3 consists of 13 residues. The CDR3 DNA sequence: TGTGCCAGTAGAGGGACGATCAGAAACACCATATATTTT. This sequence encodes CASRGTIRNTIYF.

J is TRBJ2-2 and V is TRBV27; D unclear. Germline CDR1 and CDR2: MNHEY and SMNVEV (reference sequence). The CDR3 is made up of 14 amino acids. The V end was cut by 3 bases, the J end by 5 bases, with 10 bases between. CDR3 coding DNA: TGTGCCAGCAGTTTTCGGGCCCCGACCGGGGAGCTGTTTTTT. It specifies CASSFRAPTGELFF.

The CDR3, as DNA: TGTGCCAGCAGCGTCTCGACAGGGGACCAGCCCCAGCATTTT. The encoded protein is CASSVSTGDQPQHF. The genes are TRBV5-6 and TRBJ1-5, with 8 bases aligning to TRBD1. V gave up 4 bases and J gave up 7 bases; unmatched junction bases: 7. There are 14 residues in the CDR3. Germline loops: CDR1 SGHDT, CDR2 YYEEEE.

The gene calls are TRBV5-1 and TRBJ2-7; 10 bases are a match to TRBD1. Losses at the gene ends were 7 bases for V and 3 bases for J; bases not matched to a gene: 1. The germline gives CDR1 SGHRS, CDR2 YFSETQ. The CDR3 extends over 12 amino acids. The CDR3 coding sequence is TGCGCCAGCGGGGACAGGGGCTACGAGCAGTACTTC. It yields the protein CASGDRGYEQYF.

The rearrangement links TRBV7-9 to TRBJ1-1, with D unclear. Trimming shortened V by 4 bases and J by 1 base, and 7 bases separated the two germline ends. The CDR3 extends over 13 amino acids. The germline V gene encodes CDR1 SEHNR and CDR2 FQNEAQ (reference sequence). The CDR3 loop is CASSSSPNTEAFF. CDR3 in DNA: TGTGCCAGCAGCTCGTCCCCGAACACTGAAGCTTTCTTT.

The chain combines TRBV4-2 with TRBJ1-1; D not certain. Germline CDR1 LGHNA, CDR2 YNFKEQ. V was trimmed by 3 bases and J by 0 bases, leaving 11 bases between them. The CDR3 extends over 15 amino acids. The CDR3 DNA reads as TGTGCCAGCAGCCAGGGGTCCCTCATGAACACTGAAGCTTTCTTT. It translates to CASSQGSLMNTEAFF.

The gene calls are TRBV6-6 and TRBJ2-3; D not resolved. The CDR3 extends over 13 amino acids. V was pared by 6 bases and J by 6 bases, with 13 bases between. Germline CDR1 reads MNHNY; CDR2 reads SVGAGI (reference sequence). The CDR3 DNA reads as TGTGCCAGCAGCCCCGTTAGAACTGATACGCAGTATTTT. Its protein product is CASSPVRTDTQYF.

This chain connects TRBV5-1 to TRBJ2-7; either TRBD1 or TRBD2 may supply D (7 bases each). In germline, CDR1 is SGHRS, CDR2 YFSETQ. V lost 4 bases and J lost 3, with 14 bases in between. The CDR3 is 14 residues long. CDR3 residues: CASSGGDSDYEQYF. The CDR3 DNA is TGCGCCAGCAGCGGGGGGGACAGTGACTACGAGCAGTACTTC.

This chain uses TRBV30 with TRBJ1-2; D call uncertain. Trimming removed 0 bases at V and 7 bases at J, with 15 bases between. This CDR3 has 14 residues. Germline V gene sequence: CDR1 GTSNPN, CDR2 SVGIG (reference sequence). This CDR3 reads CAWSVRSGLGGYTF. Written as DNA, the CDR3 is TGTGCCTGGAGTGTACGGTCTGGGTTGGGTGGCTACACCTTC.

The rearrangement links TRBV7-8 to TRBJ2-1; 9 bases match TRBD1. Unmatched junction bases numbered 12, after V lost 5 bases and J lost 10 bases. CDR1 and CDR2 from the germline V gene are SGHVS and FQNEAQ. This CDR3 has 15 amino acids. CDR3 nucleotide sequence: TGTGCCAGCAGCGCATCTGGGACAGGGTCTGAAGAGCAGTTCTTC. This codes for CASSASGTGSEEQFF.

The V and J genes are TRBV19 and TRBJ2-1; 9 nucleotides agree with TRBD2. The CDR3 is made up of 15 amino acids. Germline lookup yields CDR1 LNHDA and CDR2 SQIVND (reference sequence). With 5 bases clipped from V and 7 bases from J, the junction kept 9 bases outside the gene matches. The chain's CDR3 is CASSLGGGAGNEQFF. The DNA for the CDR3 is TGTGCCAGTAGTCTCGGCGGGGGGGCTGGGAATGAGCAGTTCTTC.

This chain uses TRBV6-4 with TRBJ2-3; TRBD2 matches at 11 bases. Germline-derived CDR1 and CDR2 are MRHNA and SNTAGT. The CDR3 consists of 16 residues. V was pared by 3 bases and J by 4 bases, with 6 bases of the junction left unmatched. The CDR3 region has the DNA TGTGCCAGCAGTGAAGTTAGCGGGGGGGCTTCAGATACGCAGTATTTT. Translation gives CASSEVSGGASDTQYF.

The chain links TRBV19 to TRBJ2-7; TRBD1 matches 7 bases. The CDR3 spans 16 residues. Per germline, CDR1 LNHDA and CDR2 SQIVND (reference sequence). J lost 8 bases, V lost 5 bases, and 18 bases had no gene match. The CDR3 sequence: CASSPTPGQNIPQQYF. CDR3 in DNA: TGTGCCAGTAGTCCCACACCGGGACAGAACATACCCCAGCAGTACTTC.